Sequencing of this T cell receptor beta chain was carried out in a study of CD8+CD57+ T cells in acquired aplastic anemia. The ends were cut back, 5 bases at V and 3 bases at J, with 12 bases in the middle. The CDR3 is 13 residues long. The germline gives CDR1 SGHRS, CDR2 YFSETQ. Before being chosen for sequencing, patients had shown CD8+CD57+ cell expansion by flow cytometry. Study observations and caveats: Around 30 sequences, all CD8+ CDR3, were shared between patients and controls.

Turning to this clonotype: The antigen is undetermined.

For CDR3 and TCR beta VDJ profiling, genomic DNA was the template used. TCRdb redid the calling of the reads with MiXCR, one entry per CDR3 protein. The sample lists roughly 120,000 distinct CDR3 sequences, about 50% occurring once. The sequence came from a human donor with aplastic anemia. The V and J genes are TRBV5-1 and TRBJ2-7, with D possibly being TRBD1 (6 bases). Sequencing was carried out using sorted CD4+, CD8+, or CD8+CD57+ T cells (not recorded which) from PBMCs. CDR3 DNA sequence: TGCGCCAGCAGGTCAGGGGCCTTCTACGAGCAGTACTTC. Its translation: CASRSGAFYEQYF.